A single sample is the source of the 18 T cell receptor beta chains below, sequenced in a study of PD-L1 blockade in urothelial cancer. Time point: peripheral blood 6 weeks after treatment start. TCRdb keeps only in-frame clones here, not all; method: immunoSEQ multiplex PCR. The sample records around 66,000 clones, 88% being singletons. Material: PBMCs, obtained around atezolizumab (anti-PD-L1) treatment. The receptor set was obtained from a man in his sixties with urothelial cancer.

The chain employs TRBV5-1 and TRBJ2-1; D gene unclear. From germline, CDR1 is SGHRS and CDR2 YFSETQ. Between the trimmed V and J ends, which lost 0 bases and 2 bases, there was a span of 6 bases. This CDR3 comprises 14 residues. The CDR3 DNA sequence: TGCGCCAGCAGCTTGGGGCAGACCTACAATGAGCAGTTCTTC. It is translated as CASSLGQTYNEQFF.

The chain carries TRBV18 and TRBJ2-7, with TRBD2 matching 12 bases. Germline lookup yields CDR1 KGHSH and CDR2 LQKENI. CDR3 length: 17 amino acids. Trimming took 0 bases from V and 1 from J; bases not matched to a gene: 4. CDR3 region: CASSPPLAGGLSYEQYF. As DNA, the CDR3 is TGTGCCAGCTCACCACCACTAGCGGGAGGACTTTCCTACGAGCAGTACTTC. The complete variable domain, with remaining parts taken from reference TRBV18 and TRBJ2-7, reads NAGVMQNPRHLVRRRGQEARLRCSPMKGHSHVYWYRQLPEEGLKFMVYLQKENIIDESGMPKERFSAEFPKEGPSILRIQQVVRGDSAAYFCASSPPLAGGLSYEQYFGPGTRLTVT.

V and J are TRBV10-3 and TRBJ2-3, with 9 positions matching TRBD2. This CDR3 comprises 15 residues. Germline loops: CDR1 ENHRY, CDR2 SYGVKD. The V and J ends lost 6 bases and 7 bases, in that order; junction bases with no gene match: 11. The CDR3 DNA is TGTGCCATCAGGGAGGGCCCTAGCGGGATGAATACGCAGTATTTT. Translation gives CAIREGPSGMNTQYF.

This clone was seen just once. This rearrangement joins TRBV27 to TRBJ1-1; a possible D gene is TRBD1 (5 bases). The CDR3 consists of 12 residues. Trimming shortened V by 7 bases and J by 5 bases, and 11 bases separated the two germline ends. Germline CDR1 is MNHEY and CDR2 is SMNVEV (reference sequence). The CDR3 coding sequence is TGTGCCAGCAAGCGGGGGAGTACTGAAGCTTTCTTT. This sequence encodes CASKRGSTEAFF.

This clone was seen only once. V usage is TRBV18 and J usage is TRBJ2-5; D unresolved. V dropped 2 bases and J dropped 10 bases, with 11 bases sitting between them. The CDR3 covers 12 residues. CDR1 is KGHSH, CDR2 LQKENI, per germline. CDR3 in DNA: TGTGCCAGCTCACCAAACAGAGAAAGCCAGTACTTC. It codes for CASSPNRESQYF. Full variable domain (remainder filled in from reference TRBV18 and TRBJ2-5): NAGVMQNPRHLVRRRGQEARLRCSPMKGHSHVYWYRQLPEEGLKFMVYLQKENIIDESGMPKERFSAEFPKEGPSILRIQQVVRGDSAAYFCASSPNRESQYFGPGTRLLVL.

This clone has only a few counts. The V gene is TRBV6-4, the J gene TRBJ2-1; 12 bases map to TRBD2. Looked up from germline, CDR1 is MRHNA and CDR2 is SNTAGT. V gave up 6 bases and J gave up 6 bases; unmatched junction bases: 6. This CDR3 has 15 residues. The CDR3 region has the DNA TGTGCCAGCAGAAGACTAGCGGGGGCAGTCAATGAGCAGTTCTTC. Encoded protein: CASRRLAGAVNEQFF.

The chain is built from TRBV19 and TRBJ2-7; possibly TRBD2 for D (6 bases). The CDR3 totals 13 residues. Deletions cut 3 bases from V and 3 bases from J, with 9 bases between. Germline-derived CDR1 and CDR2 are LNHDA and SQIVND (reference sequence). The CDR3: CASSMEGGYEQYF. CDR3 coding DNA: TGTGCCAGTAGTATGGAGGGAGGCTACGAGCAGTACTTC.

This chain uses TRBV10-3 with TRBJ2-5, with TRBD1 matching over 10 bases. The DNA matches TRBJ2-7 better at its end, which makes the J call doubtful. Germline CDR1 ENHRY, CDR2 SYGVKD. CDR3 length: 14 residues. The CDR3 sequence is CAISEGTGDYEQYF. In DNA, the CDR3 is TGTGCCATCAGTGAGGGGACAGGGGATTACGAGCAGTACTTC.

The V gene is TRBV21-1, the J gene TRBJ2-3; whether TRBD2, the table's D call, matches the DNA was not checked. TRBV21-1 is noted as a pseudogene. The CDR3 is 17 residues long. The CDR3 sequence: CASSKGRGGRPTDTQYF. The CDR3 bases are TGTGCCAGCAGCAAAGGTAGGGGGGGGAGGCCCACAGATACGCAGTATTTT.

V gene TRBV7-8 combines with J gene TRBJ2-2; TRBD1 is a possible D gene (5 bases). The germline gives CDR1 SGHVS, CDR2 FQNEAQ. The V gene lost 4 bases and the J gene lost 3 bases, with 9 bases spanning the gap. The CDR3 extends over 14 amino acids. The CDR3 DNA is TGTGCCAGCAGCTATACCAGGGACACCGGGGAGCTGTTTTTT. Translation gives CASSYTRDTGELFF.

V gene TRBV30 combines with J gene TRBJ2-5; TRBD2 matches 7 bases. This CDR3 spans 13 amino acids. V trimming: 2 bases; J trimming: 3 bases; junction bases outside the gene matches: 3. Germline CDR1 reads GTSNPN; CDR2 reads SVGIG (reference sequence). This chain's CDR3 is CAWSRDYKETQYF. In nucleotides, the CDR3 is TGTGCCTGGAGTCGGGACTATAAAGAGACCCAGTACTTC.

The CDR3 DNA sequence: TGTGCCACCAGCAGAGATCGTGTTGTAGCGGGAGGTTCGGATACGCAGTATTTT. It encodes CATSRDRVVAGGSDTQYF. V usage is TRBV15 and J usage is TRBJ2-3; 10 nucleotides align to TRBD2. The J segment lost 6 bases and the V segment lost 0 bases, leaving 12 bases of the junction unmatched. Germline V CDR1 and CDR2: LNHNV, YYDKDF (reference sequence). The CDR3 totals 18 residues.

The chain is built from TRBV11-2 and TRBJ2-5; 7 bases agree with TRBD2. The CDR3 runs 13 residues. V lost 3 bases and J lost 4; bases outside the gene matches: 2. Germline loops: CDR1 SGHAT, CDR2 FQNNGV. DNA of the CDR3: TGTGCCAGCAGCTTCATAGCGGGAGAGACCCAGTACTTC. Amino acid sequence: CASSFIAGETQYF.

The chain carries TRBV5-6 and TRBJ2-7; TRBD1 might be the D (6 bases). The length of the CDR3 is 15 residues. CDR1 is SGHDT and CDR2 is YYEEEE in the germline V gene. V was clipped by 4 bases and J by 2 bases, with 16 bases between them. CDR3 bases: TGTGCCAGCAGCATTGGGCAGGGGCTCACCTACGAGCAGTACTTC. The encoded protein is CASSIGQGLTYEQYF.

V usage is TRBV7-6 and J usage is TRBJ1-4; the D is unclear. The CDR3 loop spans 15 amino acids. CDR1 and CDR2 (germline): SGHVS, FNYEAQ. Trimming shortened V by 5 bases and J by 7 bases, and 17 bases separated the two germline ends. CDR3 DNA sequence: TGTGCCAGCAGCCCCCGCTTGAGGGAGGGTGAAAAACTGTTTTTT. It specifies CASSPRLREGEKLFF.

J is TRBJ2-7 and V is TRBV19; a possible D gene is TRBD1 (6 bases). V shed 6 bases and J shed 2 bases, with 23 bases lying between them. In germline, CDR1 is LNHDA, CDR2 SQIVND (reference sequence). This CDR3 is 17 amino acids long. The CDR3 DNA sequence: TGTGCCAGTAGAGGACCAAACTCCGGGACAAGTGCCTACGAGCAGTACTTC. Translating it yields CASRGPNSGTSAYEQYF.

The CDR3 bases are TGCGCCAGCAGCCAAATCGAAGGACAGACAACTAATGAAAAACTGTTTTTT. Translation: CASSQIEGQTTNEKLFF. The chain carries TRBV4-1 and TRBJ1-4, with a tentative D call TRBD1 (6 bases). V was clipped by 2 bases and J by 0 bases, with 13 bases between them. Per germline, CDR1 MGHRA and CDR2 YSYEKL. This CDR3 is 17 amino acids long.

The chain links TRBV7-2 to TRBJ2-5, with D maybe TRBD2 (6 bases). With 11 bases removed from V and 2 bases from J, the gap between germline ends came to 15 bases. This CDR3 comprises 13 residues. Germline CDR1 and CDR2: SGHTA and FQGNSA. CDR3 coding DNA: TGTGCCGCGGGGCGGGGCGCACAAGAGACCCAGTACTTC. Amino acids: CAAGRGAQETQYF.